Presented here are 25 T cell receptor beta chains from one specimen sequenced in a study of cytomegalovirus exposure and HLA in healthy donors. PCR amplification relied on 60 Vbeta primers (plus 13 Jbeta primers). Only in-frame clones appear in the TCRdb table, and some are missing; sequencing was by immunoSEQ multiplex PCR. The table includes 95,000 to 110,000 clones, 76% detected once. The sample taken for sequencing was PBMCs. These receptor sequences come from a woman between 18 and 30 years old in good health and CMV-seropositive.

The V call is TRBV7-6, the J call TRBJ2-7; TRBD2 matches 11 bases. The CDR3 is 16 residues long. Unmatched junction bases numbered 7, after V lost 5 bases and J lost 1 base. The germline CDR1 and CDR2 sequences are SGHVS and FNYEAQ. This CDR3 is CASSPFTSGGSYEQYF. The CDR3 DNA is TGTGCCAGCAGCCCCTTCACTAGCGGGGGTTCCTACGAGCAGTACTTC.

The chain uses TRBV10-3 and TRBJ2-7; 9 nucleotides match TRBD1. V was pared by 2 bases and J by 5 bases, with 1 base of the junction left unmatched. Germline V gene sequence: CDR1 ENHRY, CDR2 SYGVKD. CDR3 length: 13 residues. The CDR3 spells CAISEGQGNEQYF. CDR3 bases: TGTGCCATCAGTGAGGGACAGGGGAACGAGCAGTACTTC.

The J gene is TRBJ2-7, the V gene TRBV14, with 8 bases matching TRBD1. The trim removed 5 bases at V and 3 bases at J, leaving 12 bases unmatched. The CDR3 extends over 16 amino acids. Germline CDR1 and CDR2: SGHDN and FVKESK. CDR3 amino acids: CASSTQTGAQYYEQYF. The CDR3 DNA reads as TGTGCCAGCAGCACCCAGACAGGGGCGCAATACTACGAGCAGTACTTC.

The rearrangement joins TRBV5-6 to TRBJ1-3; D call uncertain. The germline V gene encodes CDR1 SGHDT and CDR2 YYEEEE. This CDR3 has 16 residues. Trimming took 4 bases from V and 0 from J, leaving 14 bases between them. The CDR3 here is CASSSLRGVSGNTIYF. The DNA of the CDR3 is TGTGCCAGCAGCAGCCTTCGCGGGGTCTCTGGAAACACCATATATTTT.

The V gene is TRBV7-6, the J gene TRBJ1-1; no clear D. This CDR3 is 15 amino acids long. V lost 1 base and J lost 2, with 11 bases in between. In germline, CDR1 is SGHVS, CDR2 FNYEAQ. Here the CDR3 DNA reads TGTGCCAGCAGCTTAGTTAAGGGAGGAAACACTGAAGCTTTCTTT. It encodes CASSLVKGGNTEAFF. Using reference TRBV7-6 and TRBJ1-1 for the parts outside the CDR3, the full variable domain is GAGVSQSPRYKVTKRGQDVALRCDPISGHVSLYWYRQALGQGPEFLTYFNYEAQQDKSGLPNDRFSAERPEGSISTLTIQRTEQRDSAMYRCASSLVKGGNTEAFFGQGTRLTVV.

V gene TRBV5-1 combines with J gene TRBJ1-2; D might be TRBD1 (5 bases). This CDR3 has 13 residues. Trimming left V 3 bases short and J 4 bases short, with 10 bases between. Germline CDR1 is SGHRS and CDR2 is YFSETQ. The CDR3 DNA follows: TGCGCCAGCAGCTCAGGGCTTATCTATGGCTACACCTTC. Residues: CASSSGLIYGYTF.

This chain uses TRBV30 with TRBJ2-5; D perhaps matches TRBD1 (6 bases). The end of the DNA fits TRBJ2-7 better, so the J call may be wrong. The CDR3 is 14 residues long. The germline V gene encodes CDR1 GTSNPN and CDR2 SVGIG (reference sequence). For the CDR3, the DNA is TGTGCCTGGAGGGGTGGGACACAAATTTACGAGCAGTACTTC. Protein product: CAWRGGTQIYEQYF.

The CDR3 coding sequence is TGTGCCAGCAGCTTAGATACAGGGAGCGGCTACACCTTC. Protein sequence: CASSLDTGSGYTF. The chain recombines TRBV7-9 with TRBJ1-2; D may be TRBD1 (6 bases). Germline V gene lookup returns CDR1 SEHNR and CDR2 FQNEAQ (reference sequence). The ends were cut back, 1 base at V and 8 bases at J, with 11 bases in the middle. The CDR3 extends over 13 amino acids.

This sequence joins TRBV28 and TRBJ2-7; D gene unclear. V was clipped by 2 bases and J by 6 bases, with 11 bases between them. The CDR3 runs to 13 residues. CDR1 is MDHEN, CDR2 SYDVKM, per germline. The CDR3 is CASSLMESAEQYF. In DNA, the CDR3 is TGTGCCAGCAGTTTAATGGAGTCAGCCGAGCAGTACTTC. Full variable domain (rest looked up from reference TRBV28 and TRBJ2-7): DVKVTQSSRYLVKRTGEKVFLECVQDMDHENMFWYRQDPGLGLRLIYFSYDVKMKEKGDIPEGYSVSREKKERFSLILESASTNQTSMYLCASSLMESAEQYFGPGTRLTVT.

Only a few counts were recorded for this clone. An end of the junction does not agree with germline; a read error may underlie this. The V and J genes are TRBV2 and TRBJ2-7; the match to TRBD2 covers 7 bases. Per the germline V gene, CDR1 is SNHLY and CDR2 is FYNNEI. The CDR3 has 11 amino acids. The CDR3 nucleotides read TGTGCCAGCAGAACCGCGGGGGAAATTAACTTC. As protein: CASRTAGEINF.

The genes are TRBV30 and TRBJ1-6, with TRBD1 matching 7 bases. Per germline, CDR1 GTSNPN and CDR2 SVGIG (reference sequence). This CDR3 region has 14 residues. V dropped 0 bases and J dropped 7; count of bases not matched to a gene: 3. In DNA, the CDR3 is TGTGCCTGGAGTGTAGGGACAGCGAATTCACCCCTCCACTTT. Residues: CAWSVGTANSPLHF.

In its sample, this clone was seen a few times. This chain joins TRBV13 and TRBJ2-3, with a possible D match to TRBD2 (5 bases). Germline CDR1 PRHDT, CDR2 FYEKMQ (reference sequence). CDR3 length: 14 residues. The V end lost 5 bases, the J end lost 4 bases, and 13 bases lay between the germline ends. CDR3 protein: CASSPPPGADTQYF. CDR3 nucleotides: TGTGCCAGCAGCCCGCCCCCCGGGGCAGATACGCAGTATTTT.

This clone has a handful of counts. This CDR3 is CASSRDRELRQPQHF. The CDR3, as DNA: TGTGCCAGTAGTCGGGACAGGGAGTTACGGCAGCCCCAGCATTTT. This chain links TRBV19 with TRBJ1-5; TRBD1 aligns across 9 bases. The CDR3 is made up of 15 amino acids. Germline V gene data show CDR1 as LNHDA and CDR2 as SQIVND (reference sequence). Trimming at V came to 5 bases and at J to 7 bases, leaving 9 bases not matched to a gene. Looking up the rest from reference TRBV19 and TRBJ1-5 gives the full variable domain: DGGITQSPKYLFRKEGQNVTLSCEQNLNHDAMYWYRQDPGQGLRLIYYSQIVNDFQKGDIAEGYSVSREKKESFPLTVTSAQKNPTAFYLCASSRDRELRQPQHFGDGTRLSIL.

The chain recombines TRBV5-1 with TRBJ2-1, with D possibly being TRBD2 (6 bases). Trimming cost V 0 bases and J 0 bases, with 13 bases left between them. Germline CDR1 reads SGHRS; CDR2 reads YFSETQ. This CDR3 is built from 17 residues. CDR3 region: CASSLGFGGSSYNEQFF. The DNA of the CDR3 is TGCGCCAGCAGCTTGGGTTTCGGGGGTAGCTCCTACAATGAGCAGTTCTTC.

The rearrangement joins TRBV15 to TRBJ2-3; tentative D call: TRBD2 (5 bases). Germline CDR1 reads LNHNV; CDR2 reads YYDKDF (reference sequence). This CDR3 comprises 13 residues. V gave up 5 bases and J gave up 2 bases, with 8 bases separating them. The CDR3 DNA reads as TGTGCCACCAGCGGGAGATTCACAGATACGCAGTATTTT. This encodes CATSGRFTDTQYF.

The chain couples TRBV11-2 to TRBJ1-1; possibly TRBD1 for D (5 bases). V was clipped by 0 bases and J by 0 bases, with 14 bases between them. CDR3 length: 17 amino acids. Germline V gene lookup returns CDR1 SGHAT and CDR2 FQNNGV. The CDR3 loop is CASSLERTKPMNTEAFF. CDR3 DNA sequence: TGTGCCAGCAGCTTAGAAAGGACAAAGCCCATGAACACTGAAGCTTTCTTT.

The chain recombines TRBV11-2 with TRBJ1-2, with D uncertain. V gave up 2 bases and J gave up 4 bases, with 5 bases separating them. Germline V gene data show CDR1 as SGHAT and CDR2 as FQNNGV. The CDR3 extends over 12 amino acids. The CDR3 spells CASSLTGYGYTF. The DNA for the CDR3 is TGTGCCAGCAGCTTAACGGGCTATGGCTACACCTTC.

V gene TRBV19 combines with J gene TRBJ2-3, with 9 bases fitting TRBD2. The CDR3 sequence is 16 residues long. V lost 1 base to trimming and J lost 5 bases; unmatched junction nucleotides: 7. Germline lookup yields CDR1 LNHDA and CDR2 SQIVND (reference sequence). CDR3 residues: CASSIVAGASGDTQYF. The CDR3 nucleotides are TGTGCCAGTAGTATAGTAGCGGGGGCCTCTGGAGATACGCAGTATTTT.

This clone was seen a handful of times. This chain links TRBV6-5 with TRBJ2-7, with TRBD1 matching 7 bases. This CDR3 has 12 residues. CDR1 is MNHEY, CDR2 SVGAGI, per germline. With 6 bases clipped from V and 4 bases from J, the junction kept 3 bases outside the gene matches. The CDR3 protein is CASRGDSYEQYF. Here the CDR3 DNA reads TGTGCCAGCAGGGGGGACAGTTACGAGCAGTACTTC.

This rearrangement joins TRBV10-3 to TRBJ2-2, with 12 bases lining up with TRBD1. Per germline, CDR1 ENHRY and CDR2 SYGVKD. This CDR3 spans 16 amino acids. The J segment lost 3 bases and the V segment lost 7 bases, leaving 6 bases of the junction unmatched. The CDR3 coding sequence is TGTGCCATCAAAGGGACAGGGGGCACGTACACCGGGGAGCTGTTTTTT. It codes for CAIKGTGGTYTGELFF.

The chain uses TRBV14 and TRBJ1-1; D not resolved. This CDR3 is built from 15 residues. V lost 0 bases and J lost 1, with 9 bases in between. CDR1 SGHDN and CDR2 FVKESK come from the germline V gene. CDR3 loop: CASSQDLGGNTEAFF. The DNA of the CDR3 is TGTGCCAGCAGCCAAGATCTTGGAGGGAACACTGAAGCTTTCTTT.

The chain carries TRBV4-2 and TRBJ1-2, with TRBD1 matching 7 bases. V was pared by 1 base and J by 3 bases, with 5 bases of the junction left unmatched. Germline CDR1 and CDR2: LGHNA and YNFKEQ. CDR3 length equals 15 residues. Here the CDR3 DNA reads TGTGCCAGCAGCCAAGTTGACAGGGAGGACTATGGCTACACCTTC. Residues: CASSQVDREDYGYTF.

This clone was seen a single time. The chain employs TRBV5-5 and TRBJ1-4; D is unclear. This CDR3 is built from 12 residues. Deletions cut 4 bases from V and 11 bases from J, with 12 bases between. CDR1 and CDR2 (germline): SGHKS, YYEKEE (reference sequence). The chain's CDR3 is CASSPDLRKLFF. CDR3 coding DNA: TGTGCCAGCAGCCCTGACCTGCGGAAACTGTTTTTT.

This clone occurred a few times. V is TRBV11-1 and J is TRBJ2-7; TRBD1 matches at 9 bases. The V and J ends lost 10 bases and 1 base, in that order; junction bases with no gene match: 5. Germline V gene lookup returns CDR1 SGHAT and CDR2 FQDESV (reference sequence). This CDR3 region has 13 residues. This chain's CDR3 is CATGQGSSYEQYF. For the CDR3, the DNA is TGTGCCACCGGACAGGGGTCTTCCTACGAGCAGTACTTC.

The chain employs TRBV5-1 and TRBJ2-7, with a tentative D call TRBD1 (6 bases). Germline lookup yields CDR1 SGHRS and CDR2 YFSETQ. The CDR3 is 14 amino acids. V lost 4 bases, J lost 7 bases, and 18 bases lay in between. As DNA, the CDR3 is TGCGCCAGCAGCGACCCCAGGGGATCGAGGGAGCAGTACTTC. This codes for CASSDPRGSREQYF. The entire variable domain, with the rest obtained from reference TRBV5-1 and TRBJ2-7, is as follows: KAGVTQTPRYLIKTRGQQVTLSCSPISGHRSVSWYQQTPGQGLQFLFEYFSETQRNKGNFPGRFSGRQFSNSRSEMNVSTLELGDSALYLCASSDPRGSREQYFGPGTRLTVT.